The TCR beta chain described here comes from a study of post-analysis software for immune sequencing data (dated by TCRdb to between 2014 and 2017). Study-level background: Disease courses on record covered relapsing-remitting, secondary progressive and progressive-relapsing multiple sclerosis, though some patients had no subtype annotation. Patient repertoires were compared against 11 previously published healthy control repertoires from donors aged about 6 to 27 years. A subset of samples was prepared in parallel using single-end sample barcoding, then pooled and co-amplified after Illumina adapter ligation.

To demonstrate the VDJtools post-analysis software, the study profiled TCR beta repertoires from the peripheral blood of approximately twelve young patients with multiple sclerosis. The multiple sclerosis patients were children and adolescents ranging in age from 6 to 15 years. General findings and caveats noted by the study authors: Multiple sclerosis patients had significantly lower normalized Chao1 diversity than controls, a result that suggests substantial peripheral T-cell clonal expansion. Direct clustering with F measure showed strong co-clustering of samples prepared in the same batch, prompting a batch-effect correction. The control group was slightly older than the multiple sclerosis patient group. Significantly higher frequencies in patients than in controls were found for roughly five TRBV segments, including TRBV5-6, TRBV5-1 and TRBV20-1.

The library was built by means of PCR. Sequencing was performed on an Illumina HiSeq 2500. Unique molecular identifiers were incorporated into TCR beta cDNA libraries to reduce PCR and sequencing biases. About 500,000 cDNA molecules were obtained for every 1 to 10 million input T cells, so each molecule roughly corresponded to one T cell. The patient libraries were prepared and sequenced with the same protocol used for the earlier healthy control dataset. Within a given batch, samples were prepared together, multiplexed and sequenced on the same HiSeq lane. The paper's data handling went like this. MIGEC was used to process the raw barcoded reads, and molecular identifier groups with only a single read were discarded before consensus assembly and CDR3 extraction. Clonotype tables were post-analysed with VDJtools, and diversity was normalized by down-sampling all datasets to the smallest sample size. Repertoire overlap clustering matched CDR3 amino acid but not nucleotide sequences to correct batch-related cross-sample contamination. TCRdb reran the public reads through fastp at Q25 and MiXCR, keeping productive beta chains. Each entry merges the rows of one CDR3 protein and shows their most common DNA and genes. The authors' filters were not applied to this entry. The sample table shows more than 350,000 distinct CDR3 sequences, and roughly 38% are seen once. The top ten clonotypes cover less than 8% of the sample.

CDR1 MNHEY and CDR2 SVGAGI are derived from the germline V gene. The CDR3 starts with the cysteine, ends with the phenylalanine, and has 15 residues. The entry retains the CDR3 DNA only, 45 bases that are in frame from base 1. In regard to this clonotype: The target of this receptor is not known. Sequence at one end of the junction differs from germline and may be a read error.

The TCR was taken from a girl aged 2 to 10 with multiple sclerosis. The chain uses TRBV6-5 and TRBJ2-3; the central 9 bases match TRBD2. The material sequenced was blood. In nucleotide form, the sequence is TGTGCCAGCAGTTACGTTAGCGGGGGACTAGATACGCCGTATTTT. This yields the protein CASSYVSGGLDTPYF.